This T cell receptor (beta chain) was sequenced for a study of human T cells and chemical hapten exposure (TCRdb year 2021). Looking at the study overall: For sensitization, 2% DPC in acetone was applied to a 2 cm by 2 cm area of upper inner arm skin. Throughout the study period of about 25 weeks, patients also received therapeutic DPC doses to the scalp every week. Patch tests used Finn chambers with 0.01% DPC on the upper back, scored after 6 days by International Contact Dermatitis Research Group standards. The patient cohort, mostly female, included alopecia areata with under or over 50% scalp involvement, alopecia totalis and alopecia universalis. The libraries were sequenced as a pool, and the TCR yield per sample differed mostly because of small variations in library volumes within the pool. Peripheral blood TCR repertoire changes were tracked in vivo in alopecia patients during primary and secondary sensitization to the hapten diphenylcyclopropenone (DPC). Patient blood was sampled pre-sensitization (week 0) and at 2, 6 and about 24 weeks after DPC sensitization. For TCR sequencing, blood came from some 31 alopecia patients at anywhere from one to four time points (pre-sensitization, 2, 6 and 24 weeks).

The investigation overall reported the following: DPC sensitization did not change the number of TCRs with a frequency above 1 in 1000, and there was no evidence of changes in global repertoire structure. Significantly more large CDR3 similarity clusters were formed by expanded TCRs than by pre-sensitization or healthy control sets, consistent with antigen-driven responses. Repeated subsampling changed both the strength of the expansion versus patch-test correlation and the threshold at which that correlation became significant. Because all patients had alopecia, a presumed autoimmune disease, the immune response of the patients might differ from that of healthy individuals. Patch test score was positively correlated with the number of PT1 expanded TCRs, with significance at thresholds 8, 16 and 32 but not at 4.

CDR1 and CDR2 are read off the germline V gene (reference sequence) as GTSNPN and SVGIG. Including cysteine and phenylalanine, the CDR3 has 11 amino acids. Here the CDR3 DNA is all that survives: 33 bases in frame from base 1. A distance of 1 base separates the germline ends of V and J, which lose 4 bases and 0 bases respectively. This clonotype was recorded a few times. What antigen it recognizes has not been identified. Base-call qualities are not available, and no considerably larger clone is one nucleotide away. Library prep was done by RACE. For sequencing, a NextSeq 500 was employed. During library preparation, unique molecular identifiers were attached to individual cDNA molecules so that TCRs could be counted in a quantitative, reproducible way. Each blood RNA sample was used to sequence both TCR alpha and TCR beta chains. As for how the authors treated the data: The median number of TCRs per sample was approximately 98,000, ranging from roughly 23,224 to 690,600. V, J and CDR3 annotation of the TCR reads was carried out using the Decombinator software suite. For the PS versus PT1 abundance plots, all samples were subsampled to the same number of TCRs (28,000). Expanded TCRs were defined as absent before sensitization and observed at least eight times at the 2-week time point. TCRdb cleaned the public reads at Q25 with fastp, built clones with MiXCR and kept in-frame beta chains. Each CDR3 protein appears once, grouped with its most common genes and DNA. In this record, the V and J calls reflect TCRdb's handling and not the investigators' own analysis. Recorded for this sample are roughly 260,000 distinct CDR3 sequences; over 8% of them occurred a single time. The ten largest clonotypes hold about 2.5% of the sample.

According to the study, the label for this sample's time point signals: pre-sensitization, week 0. The meaning of the sample's treatment or condition label: therapeutic diphenylcyclopropenone sensitization with weekly scalp DPC. Blood at each patch-test visit was drawn before the patch test was applied. Patients were considered eligible if aged 18 to 70, diagnosed with alopecia and deemed suitable for DPC therapy, and patients were excluded if pregnant. Total RNA was extracted from unfractionated whole blood that had been collected in Tempus Blood RNA tubes. The TCR sequence derives from a woman between 40 and 55 years old with alopecia areata. Some clones in this sample may be carry-over from other donors' samples. This sample comprised whole blood, obtained in connection with sensitization to the hapten diphenylcyclopropenone (DPC). The rearrangement combines TRBV30 with TRBJ1-3; the D gene cannot be resolved reliably. The DNA reads TGTGCCTGGAACTCTGGAAACACCATATATTTT. This codes for CAWNSGNTIYF.